The source of this T cell receptor (beta chain) is a study of shared clonotypes between healthy human individuals. V lost 4 bases and J lost 4, with 18 bases in between. The germline CDR1 and CDR2 sequences are SGHTS and YDEGEE. This CDR3 region has 15 residues. The table came from immunoSEQ multiplex PCR; TCRdb's copy has only in-frame clones and leaves some out. The repertoire holds about 2.4 million clones, with 80% to 95% as singletons. V gene TRBV5-8 combines with J gene TRBJ2-7; possibly TRBD1 for D (6 bases). The receptor was derived from a man between 18 and 35 years old in good health. Some clones in this sample may be carry-over from other donors' samples. The sample taken for sequencing was naive CD4+ T cells from PBMCs. Subset here: CD45RA+ positively selected. CDR3 loop: CASSRTGRKDYEQYF. In DNA, the CDR3 is TGTGCCAGCAGCCGTACAGGGCGGAAGGATTACGAGCAGTACTTC.